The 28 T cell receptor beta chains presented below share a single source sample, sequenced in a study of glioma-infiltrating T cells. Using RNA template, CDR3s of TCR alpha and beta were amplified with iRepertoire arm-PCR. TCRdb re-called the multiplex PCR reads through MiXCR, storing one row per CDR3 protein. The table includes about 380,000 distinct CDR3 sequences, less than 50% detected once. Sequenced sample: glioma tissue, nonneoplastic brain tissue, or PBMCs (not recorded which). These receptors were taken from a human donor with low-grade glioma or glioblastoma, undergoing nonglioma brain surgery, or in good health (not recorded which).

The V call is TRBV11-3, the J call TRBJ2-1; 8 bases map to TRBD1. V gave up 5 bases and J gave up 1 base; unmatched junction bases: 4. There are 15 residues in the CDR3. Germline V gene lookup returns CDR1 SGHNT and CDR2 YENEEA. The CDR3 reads CASSQWTGSYNEQFF. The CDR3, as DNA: TGTGCCAGCAGCCAGTGGACAGGGTCCTACAATGAGCAGTTCTTC.

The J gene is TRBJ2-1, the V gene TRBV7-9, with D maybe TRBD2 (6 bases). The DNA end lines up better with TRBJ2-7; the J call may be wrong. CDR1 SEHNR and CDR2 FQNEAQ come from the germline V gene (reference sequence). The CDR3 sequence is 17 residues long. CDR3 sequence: CASSHQPRRELPYEQYF. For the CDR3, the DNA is TGTGCCAGCAGTCACCAACCCAGACGGGAGCTCCCCTACGAGCAGTACTTC.

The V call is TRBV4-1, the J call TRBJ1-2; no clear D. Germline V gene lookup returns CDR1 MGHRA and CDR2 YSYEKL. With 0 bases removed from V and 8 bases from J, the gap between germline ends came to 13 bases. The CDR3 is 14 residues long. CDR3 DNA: TGCGCCAGCAGCCAAGATCACGGACTGGGGGGCTACACCTTC. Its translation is CASSQDHGLGGYTF.

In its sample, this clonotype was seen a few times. The CDR3 DNA is TGCAGTGCTTGGACAGCGCATCAGCCCCAGCATTTT. Translation: CSAWTAHQPQHF. V gene TRBV20-1 combines with J gene TRBJ1-5, with TRBD1 as a possible D gene (6 bases). The V and J ends lost 5 bases and 5 bases respectively, with 10 bases between them. Germline CDR1 is DFQATT and CDR2 is SNEGSKA (reference sequence). There are 12 residues in the CDR3.

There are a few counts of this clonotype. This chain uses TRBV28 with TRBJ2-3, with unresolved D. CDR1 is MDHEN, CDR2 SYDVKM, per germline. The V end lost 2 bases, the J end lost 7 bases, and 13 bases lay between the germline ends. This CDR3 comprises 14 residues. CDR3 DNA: TGTGCCAGCAGTTTACGGGCTTTGGTAAATACGCAGTATTTT. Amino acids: CASSLRALVNTQYF.

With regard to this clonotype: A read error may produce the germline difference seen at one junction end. The CDR3: CASSTGLAGTGKLFF. Written as DNA, the CDR3 is TGTGCCAGCAGCACCGGACTAGCGGGCACCGGGAAGCTGTTTTTT. The V and J genes are TRBV27 and TRBJ2-2; 11 bases are shared with TRBD2. Germline V gene data show CDR1 as MNHEY and CDR2 as SMNVEV (reference sequence). The CDR3 sequence is 15 residues long.

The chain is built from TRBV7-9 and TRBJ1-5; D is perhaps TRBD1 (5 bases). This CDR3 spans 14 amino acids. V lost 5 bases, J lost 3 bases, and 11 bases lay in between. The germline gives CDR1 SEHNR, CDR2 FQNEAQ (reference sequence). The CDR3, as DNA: TGTGCCAGCAGCAAGGGACGGCCCAATCAGCCCCAGCATTTT. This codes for CASSKGRPNQPQHF. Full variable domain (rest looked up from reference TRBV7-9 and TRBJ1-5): DTGVSQNPRHKITKRGQNVTFRCDPISEHNRLYWYRQTLGQGPEFLTYFQNEAQLEKSRLLSDRFSAERPKGSFSTLEIQRTEQGDSAMYLCASSKGRPNQPQHFGDGTRLSIL.

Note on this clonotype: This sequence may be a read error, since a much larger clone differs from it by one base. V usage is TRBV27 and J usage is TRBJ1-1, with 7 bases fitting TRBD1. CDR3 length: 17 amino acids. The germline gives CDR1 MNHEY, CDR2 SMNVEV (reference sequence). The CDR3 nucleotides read TGTGCCAGCTCTGACAGGGCGGTGGAAATCTGGAACACTGAAACTTTCTTT. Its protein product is CASSDRAVEIWNTETFF.

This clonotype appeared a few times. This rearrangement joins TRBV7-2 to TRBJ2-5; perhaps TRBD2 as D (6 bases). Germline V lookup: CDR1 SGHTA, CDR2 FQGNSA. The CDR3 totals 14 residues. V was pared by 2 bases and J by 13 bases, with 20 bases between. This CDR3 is CASSLSRLRGTLYF. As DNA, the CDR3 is TGTGCCAGCAGCTTATCCCGACTACGGGGGACGTTGTACTTC.

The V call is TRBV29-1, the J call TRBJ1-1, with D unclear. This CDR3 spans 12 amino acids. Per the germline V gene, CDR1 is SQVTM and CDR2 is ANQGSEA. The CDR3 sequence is CGTGAGNTEAFF. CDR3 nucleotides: TGCGGCACGGGCGCGGGAAACACTGAAGCTTTCTTT.

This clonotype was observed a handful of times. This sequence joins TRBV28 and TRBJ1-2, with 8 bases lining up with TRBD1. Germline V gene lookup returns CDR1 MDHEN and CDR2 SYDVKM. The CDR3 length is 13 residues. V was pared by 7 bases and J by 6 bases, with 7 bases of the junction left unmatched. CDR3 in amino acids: CASTEGQVDGYTF. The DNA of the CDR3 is TGTGCCAGCACCGAGGGACAGGTGGATGGCTACACCTTC.

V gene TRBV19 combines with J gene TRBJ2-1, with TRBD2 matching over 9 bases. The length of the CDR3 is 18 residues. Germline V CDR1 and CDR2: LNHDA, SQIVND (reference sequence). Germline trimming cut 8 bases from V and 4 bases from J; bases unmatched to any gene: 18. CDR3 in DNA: TGTGCCAGTCCATTTCTAGCGGGACCAGCTGGTCCTTACAATGAGCAGTTCTTC. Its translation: CASPFLAGPAGPYNEQFF.

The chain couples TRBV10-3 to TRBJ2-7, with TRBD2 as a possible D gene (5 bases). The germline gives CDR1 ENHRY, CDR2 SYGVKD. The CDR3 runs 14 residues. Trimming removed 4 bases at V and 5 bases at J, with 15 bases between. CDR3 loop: CAISGLARADEQYF. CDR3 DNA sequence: TGTGCCATCAGTGGTCTAGCCCGTGCGGACGAGCAGTACTTC.

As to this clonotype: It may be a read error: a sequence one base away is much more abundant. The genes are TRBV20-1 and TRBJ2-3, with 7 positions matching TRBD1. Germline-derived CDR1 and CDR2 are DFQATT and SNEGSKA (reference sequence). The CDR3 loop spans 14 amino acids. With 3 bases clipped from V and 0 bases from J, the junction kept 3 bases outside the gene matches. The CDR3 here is CSASSRGSTDTQYF. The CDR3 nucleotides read TGCAGTGCTAGCTCCAGGGGGAGCACAGATACGCAGTATTTT.

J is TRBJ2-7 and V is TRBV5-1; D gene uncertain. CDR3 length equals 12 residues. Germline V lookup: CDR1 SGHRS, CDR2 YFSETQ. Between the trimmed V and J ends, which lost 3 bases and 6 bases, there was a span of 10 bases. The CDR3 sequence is CASSSIAGEQYF. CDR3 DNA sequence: TGCGCCAGCAGCTCCATAGCCGGCGAGCAGTACTTC. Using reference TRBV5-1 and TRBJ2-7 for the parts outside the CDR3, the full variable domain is KAGVTQTPRYLIKTRGQQVTLSCSPISGHRSVSWYQQTPGQGLQFLFEYFSETQRNKGNFPGRFSGRQFSNSRSEMNVSTLELGDSALYLCASSSIAGEQYFGPGTRLTVT.

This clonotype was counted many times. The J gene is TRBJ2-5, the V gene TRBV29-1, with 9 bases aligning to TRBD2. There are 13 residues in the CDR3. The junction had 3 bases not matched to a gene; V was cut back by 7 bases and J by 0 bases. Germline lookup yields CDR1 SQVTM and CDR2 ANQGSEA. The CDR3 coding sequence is TGCAGCGCTAGCGGGGTGCACCAAGAGACCCAGTACTTC. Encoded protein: CSASGVHQETQYF.

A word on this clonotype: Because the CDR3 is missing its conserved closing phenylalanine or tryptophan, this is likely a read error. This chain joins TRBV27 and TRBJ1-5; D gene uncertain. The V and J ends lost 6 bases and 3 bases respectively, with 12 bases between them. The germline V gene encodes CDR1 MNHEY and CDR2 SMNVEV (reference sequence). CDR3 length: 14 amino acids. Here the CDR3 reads CASSQARNNQPQHS. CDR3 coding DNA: TGTGCCAGCAGCCAGGCACGGAACAATCAGCCCCAGCATTCT.

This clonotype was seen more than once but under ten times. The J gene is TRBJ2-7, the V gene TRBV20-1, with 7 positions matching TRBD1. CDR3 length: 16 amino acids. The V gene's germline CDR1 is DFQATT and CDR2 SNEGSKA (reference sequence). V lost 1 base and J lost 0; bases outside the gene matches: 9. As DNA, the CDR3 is TGCAGTGCTAGAGGGCCGGGGACAGTTGACTCCTACGAGCAGTACTTC. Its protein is CSARGPGTVDSYEQYF.

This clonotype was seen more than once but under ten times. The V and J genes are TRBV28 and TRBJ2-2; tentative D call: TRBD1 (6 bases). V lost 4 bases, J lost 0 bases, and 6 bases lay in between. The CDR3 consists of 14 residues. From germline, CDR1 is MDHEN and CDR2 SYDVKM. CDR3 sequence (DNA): TGTGCCAGCAGTTGGACAGCGAACACCGGGGAGCTGTTTTTT. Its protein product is CASSWTANTGELFF.

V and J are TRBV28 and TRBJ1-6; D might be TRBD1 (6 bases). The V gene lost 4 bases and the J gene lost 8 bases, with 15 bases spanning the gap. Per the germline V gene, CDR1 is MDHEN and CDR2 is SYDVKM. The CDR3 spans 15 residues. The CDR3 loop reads CASSSQARGDSPLHF. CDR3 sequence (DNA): TGTGCCAGCAGTTCACAGGCCAGGGGAGATTCACCCCTCCACTTT.

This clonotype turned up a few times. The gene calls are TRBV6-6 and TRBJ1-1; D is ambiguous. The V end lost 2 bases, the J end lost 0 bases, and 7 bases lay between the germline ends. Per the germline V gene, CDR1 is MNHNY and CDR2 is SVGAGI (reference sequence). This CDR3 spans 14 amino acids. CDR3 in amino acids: CASSYNIMNTEAFF. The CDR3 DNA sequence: TGTGCCAGCAGTTACAACATTATGAACACTGAAGCTTTCTTT.

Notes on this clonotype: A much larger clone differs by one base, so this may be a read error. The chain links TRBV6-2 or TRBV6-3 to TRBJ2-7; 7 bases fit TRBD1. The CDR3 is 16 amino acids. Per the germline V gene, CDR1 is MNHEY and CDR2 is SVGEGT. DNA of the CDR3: TGTGCCAGCAGTCCTCTCCGGGGCAGGGGGTCCTACGAGAAGTACTTC. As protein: CASSPLRGRGSYEKYF.

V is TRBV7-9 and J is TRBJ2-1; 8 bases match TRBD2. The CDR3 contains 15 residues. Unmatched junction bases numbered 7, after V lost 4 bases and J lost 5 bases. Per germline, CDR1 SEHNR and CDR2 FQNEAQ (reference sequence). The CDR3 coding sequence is TGTGCCAGCAGCTCACCGGGACTAGGAAACAATGAGCAGTTCTTC. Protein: CASSSPGLGNNEQFF.

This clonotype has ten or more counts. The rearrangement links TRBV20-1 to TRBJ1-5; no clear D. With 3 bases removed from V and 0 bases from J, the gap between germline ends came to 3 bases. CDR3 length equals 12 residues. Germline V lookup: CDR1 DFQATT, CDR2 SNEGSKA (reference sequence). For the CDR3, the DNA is TGCAGTGCTAGGAGTAGCAATCAGCCCCAGCATTTT. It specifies CSARSSNQPQHF.

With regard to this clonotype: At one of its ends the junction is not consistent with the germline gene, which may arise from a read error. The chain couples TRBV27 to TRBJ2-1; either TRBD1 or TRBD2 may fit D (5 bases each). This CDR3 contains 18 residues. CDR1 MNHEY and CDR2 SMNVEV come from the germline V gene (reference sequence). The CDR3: CASRAGAVITSSYDEQFF. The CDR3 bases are TGTGCCAGCAGGGCCGGGGCCGTAATTACGAGCTCCTACGATGAGCAGTTCTTC.

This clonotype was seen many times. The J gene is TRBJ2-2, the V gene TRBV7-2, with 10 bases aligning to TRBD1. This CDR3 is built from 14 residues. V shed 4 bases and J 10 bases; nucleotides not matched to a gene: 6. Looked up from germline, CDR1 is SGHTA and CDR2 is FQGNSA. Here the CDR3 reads CASSWRQGAMELFF. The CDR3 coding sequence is TGTGCCAGCAGCTGGAGACAGGGGGCAATGGAGCTGTTTTTT.

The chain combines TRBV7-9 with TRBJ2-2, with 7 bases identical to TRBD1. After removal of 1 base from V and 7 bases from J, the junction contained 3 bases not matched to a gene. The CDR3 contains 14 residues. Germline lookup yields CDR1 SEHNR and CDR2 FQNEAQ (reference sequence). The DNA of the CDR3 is TGTGCCAGCAGCTTAGGACAGGGTTACGGGGAGCTGTTTTTT. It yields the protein CASSLGQGYGELFF.

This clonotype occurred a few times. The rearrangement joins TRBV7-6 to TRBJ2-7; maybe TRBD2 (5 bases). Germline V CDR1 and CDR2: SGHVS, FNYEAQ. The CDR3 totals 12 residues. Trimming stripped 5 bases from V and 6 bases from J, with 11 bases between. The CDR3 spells CASSPGSGEQYF. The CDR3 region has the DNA TGTGCCAGCAGCCCGGGGTCTGGCGAGCAGTACTTC.